The 23 T cell receptor beta chains below come from one sample, sequenced in a study of blood T cell repertoires in COVID-19. Only in-frame clones appear in the TCRdb table, and some are missing; sequencing was by immunoSEQ multiplex PCR. The repertoire holds under 110,000 clones, 84% seen once, with 11% to 15% in the top ten. The sample comprised peripheral blood. The receptors here all came from a woman aged 55 to 70 with acute or convalescent COVID-19.

The V gene is TRBV19, the J gene TRBJ1-2; TRBD1 aligns across 7 bases. This CDR3 spans 15 amino acids. With 5 bases clipped from V and 2 bases from J, the junction kept 8 bases outside the gene matches. Germline V lookup: CDR1 LNHDA, CDR2 SQIVND (reference sequence). CDR3 bases: TGTGCCAGTAGTCAAGGGACAGCCCTAAACTATGGCTACACCTTC. Translating gives CASSQGTALNYGYTF.

The rearrangement links TRBV11-3 to TRBJ1-1, with TRBD1 as a possible D gene (5 bases). CDR1 and CDR2 (germline): SGHNT, YENEEA. V lost 1 base and J lost 0, with 6 bases in between. The CDR3 loop spans 14 amino acids. The CDR3 coding sequence is TGTGCCAGCAGCTTAGGGGGCATGAACACTGAAGCTTTCTTT. This gives the protein CASSLGGMNTEAFF.

The V call is TRBV18, the J call TRBJ2-1, with 8 bases fitting TRBD2. In germline, CDR1 is KGHSH, CDR2 LQKENI. The CDR3 spans 16 residues. The V gene end was trimmed by 0 bases and the J gene end by 2 bases; junction bases not matched to a gene: 3. CDR3: CASSPPSGSTYNEQFF. The CDR3 region has the DNA TGTGCCAGCTCACCACCGAGCGGGAGCACCTACAATGAGCAGTTCTTC.

The CDR3, as DNA: TGTGCCAGCAGTGAAACAATGACAGGGGTCGGGCATGGCTACACCTTC. This gives the protein CASSETMTGVGHGYTF. The chain employs TRBV6-1 and TRBJ1-2, with 8 bases lining up with TRBD1. This CDR3 is built from 16 residues. The junction had 11 bases not matched to a gene; V was cut back by 2 bases and J by 6 bases. Germline values: CDR1 MNHNS, CDR2 SASEGT.

V usage is TRBV11-2 and J usage is TRBJ1-1; D is ambiguous. The CDR3 length is 16 residues. Germline V CDR1 and CDR2: SGHAT, FQNNGV. Between the trimmed V and J ends, which lost 2 bases and 1 base, there was a span of 14 bases. This CDR3 is CASSLTGERENTEAFF. CDR3 nucleotides: TGTGCCAGCAGCTTAACTGGAGAAAGAGAGAACACTGAAGCTTTCTTT.

This clone was detected once. The chain recombines TRBV6-1 with TRBJ2-2, with TRBD1 matching over 9 bases. The CDR3 has 16 residues. Germline V gene lookup returns CDR1 MNHNS and CDR2 SASEGT. V shed 4 bases and J 4 bases; nucleotides not matched to a gene: 7. The DNA for the CDR3 is TGTGCCAGCAGTGCGAGAGGGACAGGGACCACCGGGGAGCTGTTTTTT. Amino acid sequence: CASSARGTGTTGELFF.

This clone has more than one count but fewer than ten. This chain uses TRBV7-2 with TRBJ1-2, with D possibly being TRBD1 (5 bases). There are 13 residues in the CDR3. V lost 8 bases and J lost 4, with 14 bases in between. Germline V gives CDR1 SGHTA, CDR2 FQGNSA. The CDR3 spells CASRNTGLYGYTF. The CDR3 nucleotides read TGTGCCAGCCGGAATACGGGACTCTATGGCTACACCTTC.

The rearrangement joins TRBV6-6 to TRBJ2-5; maybe TRBD2 (6 bases). V lost 6 bases and J 5 bases, leaving 19 bases between the germline ends. The CDR3 length is 15 residues. CDR1 is MNHNY, CDR2 SVGAGI, per germline (reference sequence). The CDR3 protein is CASSVGGGSSETQYF. DNA for the CDR3: TGTGCCAGCAGCGTAGGCGGAGGGTCTTCGGAGACCCAGTACTTC.

The chain combines TRBV2 with TRBJ2-1, with TRBD1 matching over 9 bases. Losses at the gene ends were 10 bases for V and 9 bases for J; bases not matched to a gene: 7. The CDR3 runs to 12 residues. Germline V gene sequence: CDR1 SNHLY, CDR2 FYNNEI. The DNA for the CDR3 is TGTGCCAACACGGGACAGGGCATTGAGCAGTTCTTC. This encodes CANTGQGIEQFF.

The CDR3, as DNA: TGTGCCTCAAGGGGTCAAGCTAATGAAAAACTGTTTTTT. Its translation is CASRGQANEKLFF. This sequence joins TRBV19 and TRBJ1-4, with a tentative D call TRBD1 (5 bases). Germline CDR1 and CDR2: LNHDA and SQIVND (reference sequence). The CDR3 contains 13 residues. V gave up 11 bases and J gave up 3 bases, with 13 bases separating them.

This sequence joins TRBV6-5 and TRBJ1-1, with TRBD1 as a possible D gene (6 bases). The V gene lost 7 bases and the J gene lost 4 bases, with 13 bases spanning the gap. Per the germline V gene, CDR1 is MNHEY and CDR2 is SVGAGI. There are 13 residues in the CDR3. For the CDR3, the DNA is TGTGCCAGCAATTATCAGGGGTTCACTGAAGCTTTCTTT. Translated: CASNYQGFTEAFF.

The CDR3 coding sequence is TGTGCCAGCAGTTACGACCTGGGGCCCTACAATGAGCAGTTCTTC. It codes for CASSYDLGPYNEQFF. This sequence joins TRBV7-2 and TRBJ2-1, with D maybe TRBD1 (5 bases). The germline V gene encodes CDR1 SGHTA and CDR2 FQGNSA. CDR3 length equals 15 residues. V was clipped by 6 bases and J by 2 bases, with 14 bases between them. The full variable domain, its missing parts supplied by reference TRBV7-2 and TRBJ2-1, is GAGVSQSPSNKVTEKGKDVELRCDPISGHTALYWYRQSLGQGLEFLIYFQGNSAPDKSGLPSDRFSAERTGGSVSTLTIQRTQQEDSAVYLCASSYDLGPYNEQFFGPGTRLTVL.

The V and J genes are TRBV6-5 and TRBJ2-3, with 8 bases aligning to TRBD2. The CDR3 extends over 15 amino acids. Germline V lookup: CDR1 MNHEY, CDR2 SVGAGI. The ends lost 4 bases at V and 0 bases at J; junction bases unmatched: 3. DNA of the CDR3: TGTGCCAGCAGTTCTTCTAGCGGGAGCACAGATACGCAGTATTTT. Its protein product is CASSSSSGSTDTQYF.

This rearrangement joins TRBV27 to TRBJ2-7; D is possibly TRBD1 (5 bases). Between the trimmed V and J ends, which lost 0 bases and 4 bases, there was a span of 13 bases. This CDR3 has 15 residues. Germline V lookup: CDR1 MNHEY, CDR2 SMNVEV (reference sequence). CDR3 amino acids: CASSLSPNQGYEQYF. Here the CDR3 DNA reads TGTGCCAGCAGTTTATCTCCTAACCAGGGATACGAGCAGTACTTC.

This clone showed up just a few times. J is TRBJ1-2 and V is TRBV6-4; TRBD1 might be the D (6 bases). This CDR3 contains 15 residues. V gave up 7 bases and J gave up 2 bases, with 17 bases separating them. Germline V gives CDR1 MRHNA, CDR2 SNTAGT. The CDR3 region is CASMRGNEQNYGYTF. The CDR3 nucleotides read TGTGCCAGCATGAGGGGGAATGAACAGAACTATGGCTACACCTTC.

This clone has more than one count but fewer than ten. The V and J genes are TRBV27 and TRBJ1-5; TRBD1 might be the D (6 bases). V lost 5 bases to trimming and J lost 5 bases, with 13 bases between them. The CDR3 loop spans 14 amino acids. Germline assignment: CDR1 MNHEY and CDR2 SMNVEV (reference sequence). The CDR3: CASSQTGPHQPQHF. CDR3 nucleotide sequence: TGTGCCAGCAGTCAAACAGGGCCACATCAGCCCCAGCATTTT.

The chain recombines TRBV6-5 with TRBJ1-2, with TRBD1 identical over 8 bases. The length of the CDR3 is 14 residues. After removal of 6 bases from V and 4 bases from J, the junction contained 7 bases not matched to a gene. CDR1 is MNHEY and CDR2 is SVGAGI in the germline V gene. The CDR3 DNA sequence: TGTGCCAGCAGCGAGAAAGGGACAGGCTATGGCTACACCTTC. Translation: CASSEKGTGYGYTF.

The DNA of the CDR3 is TGTGCCAGTAGTATGGGACAGGGGGGCTACAATGAGCAGTTCTTC. This sequence encodes CASSMGQGGYNEQFF. The rearrangement joins TRBV19 to TRBJ2-1; 11 bases align to TRBD1. The ends lost 3 bases at V and 3 bases at J; junction bases unmatched: 1. Germline values: CDR1 LNHDA, CDR2 SQIVND (reference sequence). The CDR3 contains 15 residues.

The rearrangement links TRBV6-6 to TRBJ2-1, with unresolved D. This CDR3 has 12 amino acids. Trimming stripped 6 bases from V and 13 bases from J, with 16 bases between. CDR1 is MNHNY, CDR2 SVGAGI, per germline (reference sequence). The CDR3 DNA follows: TGTGCCAGCAGCCCCGGTCAATCCCGTCAGTTCTTC. Translation gives CASSPGQSRQFF.

This chain joins TRBV28 and TRBJ2-5; 7 nucleotides align to TRBD2. Germline V gives CDR1 MDHEN, CDR2 SYDVKM. The V and J ends lost 8 bases and 1 base, in that order; junction bases with no gene match: 10. This CDR3 comprises 15 residues. Here the CDR3 reads CASSGTTIPQETQYF. The CDR3, as DNA: TGTGCCAGCTCAGGGACTACGATACCCCAAGAGACCCAGTACTTC.

This clone was picked up a small number of times. The genes are TRBV19 and TRBJ1-2, with 9 bases identical to TRBD1. Trimming cost V 5 bases and J 4 bases; bases outside gene matches: 14. The CDR3 is made up of 17 amino acids. In germline, CDR1 is LNHDA, CDR2 SQIVND (reference sequence). The CDR3 nucleotides are TGTGCCAGTAGTGTCGCCCATAACAGGGGGCGCGGCTATGGCTACACCTTC. It is translated as CASSVAHNRGRGYGYTF.

This clone appeared a single time. This chain links TRBV19 with TRBJ1-1; TRBD1 agrees at 8 bases. The ends lost 1 base at V and 1 base at J; junction bases unmatched: 8. Per germline, CDR1 LNHDA and CDR2 SQIVND (reference sequence). The CDR3 has 17 residues. CDR3 amino acids: CASSIAAGGKGNTEAFF. The DNA of the CDR3 is TGTGCCAGTAGTATAGCAGCAGGGGGCAAGGGGAACACTGAAGCTTTCTTT.

The V gene is TRBV3-1 (or the pseudogene TRBV3-2), the J gene TRBJ2-1; possible D gene TRBD1, 6 bases. The CDR3 covers 15 residues. CDR1 and CDR2 from the germline V gene are LGHDT and YNNKEL (reference sequence). The germline V and J ends were trimmed by 0 bases and 10 bases, with 16 bases remaining between them. CDR3 in amino acids: CASSQEPHRVWEQFF. As DNA, the CDR3 is TGTGCCAGCAGCCAAGAGCCGCACAGGGTATGGGAGCAGTTCTTC.